What follows describes a single T cell receptor (beta chain). This sample was taken from a study of blood T cell repertoires in COVID-19. Study details: Both acute and convalescent COVID-19 samples were obtained from the United States, Italy and Spain. PBMCs, B-cell-depleted T cells, or T cells provided the cDNA or gDNA that made up the material.

Original processing notes: Reference gene primer amplification yielded estimated nucleated cell counts. TCRdb's table, derived via immunoSEQ multiplex PCR, lists solely in-frame clones and lacks some. V, J and clone size derive from that table, while D and trimming were established from the DNA sequence. Here the sample spans approximately 270,000 clones, around nine tenths being singletons. Trimming took off 3 bases at V and 4 bases at J, with 9 bases between the two ends. CDR1 and CDR2 (germline): SNHLY, FYNNEI. The length of the CDR3 is 13 residues. This rearrangement joins TRBV2 to TRBJ1-2, with D tentatively TRBD1 (5 bases). The sample taken for sequencing was peripheral blood. The clonotype was recovered from a man between 35 and 55 years old with active or convalescent COVID-19. Here the CDR3 reads CASSETVIYGYTF. The DNA of the CDR3 is TGTGCCAGCAGTGAGACAGTTATCTATGGCTACACCTTC.